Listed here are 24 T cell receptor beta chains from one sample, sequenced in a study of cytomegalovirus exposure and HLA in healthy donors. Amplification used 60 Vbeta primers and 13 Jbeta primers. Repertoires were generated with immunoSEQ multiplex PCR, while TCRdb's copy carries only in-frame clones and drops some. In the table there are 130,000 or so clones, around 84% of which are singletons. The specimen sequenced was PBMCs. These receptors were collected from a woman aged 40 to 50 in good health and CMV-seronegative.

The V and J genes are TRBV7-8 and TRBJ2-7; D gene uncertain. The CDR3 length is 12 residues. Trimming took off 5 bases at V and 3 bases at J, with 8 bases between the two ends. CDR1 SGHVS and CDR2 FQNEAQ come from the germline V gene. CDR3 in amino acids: CASSTYSYEQYF. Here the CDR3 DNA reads TGTGCCAGCAGCACCTACAGCTACGAGCAGTACTTC.

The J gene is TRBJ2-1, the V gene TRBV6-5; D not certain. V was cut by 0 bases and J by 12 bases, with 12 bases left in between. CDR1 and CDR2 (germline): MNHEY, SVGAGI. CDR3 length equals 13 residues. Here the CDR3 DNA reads TGTGCCAGCAGTTACTCGATTCAGGCGCGGCAGTTCTTC. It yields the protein CASSYSIQARQFF.

The CDR3 DNA reads TGTGCCAGCAGCATCAATAGCGGGATGGGGTACAATGAGCAGTTCTTC. Its translation: CASSINSGMGYNEQFF. The chain has TRBV5-4 and TRBJ2-1; 8 bases line up with TRBD2. The CDR3 loop spans 16 amino acids. Germline loops: CDR1 SGHNT, CDR2 YYREEE (reference sequence). J was trimmed by 4 bases and V by 4 bases; bases with no gene match: 10.

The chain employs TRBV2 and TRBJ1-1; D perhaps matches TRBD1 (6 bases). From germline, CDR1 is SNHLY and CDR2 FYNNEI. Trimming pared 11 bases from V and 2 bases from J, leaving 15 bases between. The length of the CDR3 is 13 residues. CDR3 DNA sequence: TGTGCCTGTACGGGAGGGGGAAACACTGAAGCTTTCTTT. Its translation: CACTGGGNTEAFF.

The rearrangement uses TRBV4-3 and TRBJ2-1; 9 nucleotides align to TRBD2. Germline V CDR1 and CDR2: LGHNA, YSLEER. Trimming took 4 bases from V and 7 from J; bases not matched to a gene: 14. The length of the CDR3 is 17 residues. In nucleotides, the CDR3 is TGCGCCAGCAGCCCCGGCCAGGCTAGCGGGATGGGGAATGAGCAGTTCTTC. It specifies CASSPGQASGMGNEQFF.

In nucleotides, the CDR3 is TGTGCCAGCAGTGAAGCGCCGCCGGGGACTAGCGGGAGGGCTGGTGAGCAGTTCTTC. Encoded protein: CASSEAPPGTSGRAGEQFF. This chain uses TRBV2 with TRBJ2-1; 16 nucleotides line up with TRBD2. The CDR3 contains 19 residues. J gave up 9 bases and V 0 bases, and 11 bases lay outside the gene matches. Germline V CDR1 and CDR2: SNHLY, FYNNEI. Full variable domain (remainder filled in from reference TRBV2 and TRBJ2-1): EPEVTQTPSHQVTQMGQEVILRCVPISNHLYFYWYRQILGQKVEFLVSFYNNEISEKSEIFDDQFSVERPDGSNFTLKIRSTKLEDSAMYFCASSEAPPGTSGRAGEQFFGPGTRLTVL.

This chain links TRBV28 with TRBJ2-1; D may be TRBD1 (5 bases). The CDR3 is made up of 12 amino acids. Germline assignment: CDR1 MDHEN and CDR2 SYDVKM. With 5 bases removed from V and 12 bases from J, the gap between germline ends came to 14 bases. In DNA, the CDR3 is TGTGCCAGCAGTCTACAGAATAGGGGGCAGTTCTTC. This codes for CASSLQNRGQFF. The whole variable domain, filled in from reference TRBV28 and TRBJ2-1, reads DVKVTQSSRYLVKRTGEKVFLECVQDMDHENMFWYRQDPGLGLRLIYFSYDVKMKEKGDIPEGYSVSREKKERFSLILESASTNQTSMYLCASSLQNRGQFFGPGTRLTVL.

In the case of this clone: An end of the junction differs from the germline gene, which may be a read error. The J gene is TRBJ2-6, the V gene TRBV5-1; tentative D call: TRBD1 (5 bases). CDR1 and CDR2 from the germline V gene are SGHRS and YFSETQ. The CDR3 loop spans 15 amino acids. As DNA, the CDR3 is TGCGCCAGCAGCTTCGTGAGCTCTGGGGCCAACGGCCTGACTTTC. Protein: CASSFVSSGANGLTF.

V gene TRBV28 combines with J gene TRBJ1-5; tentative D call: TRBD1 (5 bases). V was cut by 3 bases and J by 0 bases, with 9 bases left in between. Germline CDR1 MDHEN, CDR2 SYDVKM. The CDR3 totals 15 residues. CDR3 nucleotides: TGTGCCAGCAGTTTGGGGACTCCTAGCAATCAGCCCCAGCATTTT. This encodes CASSLGTPSNQPQHF. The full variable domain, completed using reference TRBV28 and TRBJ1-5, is DVKVTQSSRYLVKRTGEKVFLECVQDMDHENMFWYRQDPGLGLRLIYFSYDVKMKEKGDIPEGYSVSREKKERFSLILESASTNQTSMYLCASSLGTPSNQPQHFGDGTRLSIL.

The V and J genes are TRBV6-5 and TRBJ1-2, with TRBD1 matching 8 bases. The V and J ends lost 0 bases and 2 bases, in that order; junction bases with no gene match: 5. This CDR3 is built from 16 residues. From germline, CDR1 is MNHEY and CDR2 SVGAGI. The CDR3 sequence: CASSYSRDRPNYGYTF. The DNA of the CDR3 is TGTGCCAGCAGTTACTCACGGGACAGGCCGAACTATGGCTACACCTTC.

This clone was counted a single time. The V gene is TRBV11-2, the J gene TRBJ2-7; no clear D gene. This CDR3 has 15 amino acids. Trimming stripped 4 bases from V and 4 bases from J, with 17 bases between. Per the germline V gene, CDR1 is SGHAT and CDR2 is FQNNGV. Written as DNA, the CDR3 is TGTGCCAGCAGCTCTTACCCGACTGCTACTTACGAGCAGTACTTC. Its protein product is CASSSYPTATYEQYF.

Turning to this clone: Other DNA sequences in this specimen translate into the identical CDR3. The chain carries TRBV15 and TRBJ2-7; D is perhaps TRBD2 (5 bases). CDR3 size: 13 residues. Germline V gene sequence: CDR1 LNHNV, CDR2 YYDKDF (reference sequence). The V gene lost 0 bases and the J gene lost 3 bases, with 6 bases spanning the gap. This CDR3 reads CATSRDRGYEQYF. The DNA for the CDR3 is TGTGCCACCAGCAGAGATCGGGGCTACGAGCAGTACTTC.

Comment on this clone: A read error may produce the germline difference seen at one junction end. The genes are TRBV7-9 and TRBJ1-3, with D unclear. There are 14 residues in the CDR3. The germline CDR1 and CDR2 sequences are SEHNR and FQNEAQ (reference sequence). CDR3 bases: TGTTCCAGCAGCTTAGCCCGCTCTGGAAACACCATATATTTT. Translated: CSSSLARSGNTIYF. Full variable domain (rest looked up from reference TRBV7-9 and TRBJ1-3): DTGVSQNPRHKITKRGQNVTFRCDPISEHNRLYWYRQTLGQGPEFLTYFQNEAQLEKSRLLSDRFSAERPKGSFSTLEIQRTEQGDSAMYLCSSSLARSGNTIYFGEGSWLTVV.

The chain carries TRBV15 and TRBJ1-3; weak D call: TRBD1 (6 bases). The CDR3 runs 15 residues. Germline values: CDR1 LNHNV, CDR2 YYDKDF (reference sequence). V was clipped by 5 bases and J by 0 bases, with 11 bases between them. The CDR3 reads CATSAGATSGNTIYF. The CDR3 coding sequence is TGTGCCACCAGCGCAGGGGCCACCTCTGGAAACACCATATATTTT.

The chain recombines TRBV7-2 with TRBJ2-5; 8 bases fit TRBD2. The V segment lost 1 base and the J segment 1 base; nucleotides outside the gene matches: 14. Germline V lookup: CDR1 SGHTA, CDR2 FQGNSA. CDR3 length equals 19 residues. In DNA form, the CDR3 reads TGTGCCAGCAGCTTAGTCCCCCCCGATGCCCTAGCGGGCCAAGAGACCCAGTACTTC. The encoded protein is CASSLVPPDALAGQETQYF.

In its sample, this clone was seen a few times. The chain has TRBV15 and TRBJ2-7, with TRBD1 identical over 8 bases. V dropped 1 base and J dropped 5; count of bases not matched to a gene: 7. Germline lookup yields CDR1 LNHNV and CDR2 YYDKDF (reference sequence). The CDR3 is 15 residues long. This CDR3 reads CATSRARTGSNEQYF. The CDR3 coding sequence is TGTGCCACCAGCAGAGCTAGGACAGGGAGTAACGAGCAGTACTTC.

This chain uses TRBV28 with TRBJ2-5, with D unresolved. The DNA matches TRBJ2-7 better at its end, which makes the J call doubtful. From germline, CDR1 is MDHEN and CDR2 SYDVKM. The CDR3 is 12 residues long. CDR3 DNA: TGTGCCAGCAGCCTGGTCCACTACGAGCAGTACTTC. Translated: CASSLVHYEQYF.

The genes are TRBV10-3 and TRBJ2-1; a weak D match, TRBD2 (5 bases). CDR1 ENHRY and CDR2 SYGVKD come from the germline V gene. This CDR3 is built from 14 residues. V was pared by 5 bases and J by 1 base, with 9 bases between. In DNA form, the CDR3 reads TGTGCCATCAGTTCGCCGGGATCCTACAATGAGCAGTTCTTC. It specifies CAISSPGSYNEQFF.

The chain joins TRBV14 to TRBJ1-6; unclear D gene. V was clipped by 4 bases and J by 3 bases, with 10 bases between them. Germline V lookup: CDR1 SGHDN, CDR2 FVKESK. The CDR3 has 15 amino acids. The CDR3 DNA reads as TGTGCCAGCAGCCCACAGCCGAACTATAATTCACCCCTCCACTTT. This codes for CASSPQPNYNSPLHF. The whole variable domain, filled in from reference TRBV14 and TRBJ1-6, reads EAGVTQFPSHSVIEKGQTVTLRCDPISGHDNLYWYRRVMGKEIKFLLHFVKESKQDESGMPNNRFLAERTGGTYSTLKVQPAELEDSGVYFCASSPQPNYNSPLHFGNGTRLTVT.

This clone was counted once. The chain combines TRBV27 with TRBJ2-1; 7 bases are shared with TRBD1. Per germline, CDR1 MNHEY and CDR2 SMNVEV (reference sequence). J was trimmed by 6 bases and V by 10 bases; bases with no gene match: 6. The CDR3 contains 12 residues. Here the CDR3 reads CAITDRFNEQFF. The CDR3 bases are TGTGCCATCACGGACAGGTTCAATGAGCAGTTCTTC.

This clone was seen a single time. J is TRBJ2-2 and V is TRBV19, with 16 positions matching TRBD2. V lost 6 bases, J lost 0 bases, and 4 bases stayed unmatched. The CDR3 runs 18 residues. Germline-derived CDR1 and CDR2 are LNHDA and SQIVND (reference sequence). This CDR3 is CASRRGTSGRANTGELFF. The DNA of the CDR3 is TGTGCCAGTAGACGGGGGACTAGCGGGAGGGCGAACACCGGGGAGCTGTTTTTT. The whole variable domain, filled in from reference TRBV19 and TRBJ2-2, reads DGGITQSPKYLFRKEGQNVTLSCEQNLNHDAMYWYRQDPGQGLRLIYYSQIVNDFQKGDIAEGYSVSREKKESFPLTVTSAQKNPTAFYLCASRRGTSGRANTGELFFGEGSRLTVL.

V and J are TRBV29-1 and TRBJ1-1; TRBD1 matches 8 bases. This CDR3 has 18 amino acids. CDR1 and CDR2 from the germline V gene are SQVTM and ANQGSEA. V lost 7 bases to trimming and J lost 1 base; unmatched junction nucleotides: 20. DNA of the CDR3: TGCAGCGCCCCAAGCCCCTCCGGACAGGGTAGATCGAACACTGAAGCTTTCTTT. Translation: CSAPSPSGQGRSNTEAFF.

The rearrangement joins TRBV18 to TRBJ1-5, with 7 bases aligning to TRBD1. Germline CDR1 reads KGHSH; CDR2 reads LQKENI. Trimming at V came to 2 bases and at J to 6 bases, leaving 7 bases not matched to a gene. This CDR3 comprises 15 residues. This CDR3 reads CASSPTEGAGQPQHF. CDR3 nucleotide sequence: TGTGCCAGCTCACCAACCGAGGGGGCTGGTCAGCCCCAGCATTTT.

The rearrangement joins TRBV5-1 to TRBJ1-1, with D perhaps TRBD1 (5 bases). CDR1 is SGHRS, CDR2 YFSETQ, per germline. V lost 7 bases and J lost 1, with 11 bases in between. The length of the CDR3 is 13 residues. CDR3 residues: CASSTDPNTEAFF. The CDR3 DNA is TGCGCCAGCTCGACAGACCCGAACACTGAAGCTTTCTTT.